This T cell receptor (beta chain) was sequenced in a study of T cell responses to AZD1222 COVID-19 vaccine. Study observations and caveats: The donor cohort was predominantly white British with a female majority, and clonal diversity may have been underestimated. Spike-specific TCRs gained breadth and depth after people received two AZD1222 doses.

The assay was immunoSEQ multiplex PCR, and TCRdb's table has in-frame clones only and misses some. The sample has more than 140,000 clones; more than 75% are singletons. The V gene lost 1 base and the J gene lost 1 base, with 8 bases spanning the gap. The CDR3 is 15 residues long. The V gene's germline CDR1 is SGHDN and CDR2 FVKESK. A word on this clone: Antigen: not known.

This sequence was found in an adult in good health. The chain recombines TRBV14 with TRBJ1-3; possibly TRBD1 for D (5 bases). The input for sequencing was peripheral blood, taken on day 0 of AZD1222 vaccination. CDR3 coding DNA: TGTGCCAGCAGCCAAGTAAGGGGTTCTGGAAACACCATATATTTT. Protein: CASSQVRGSGNTIYF.